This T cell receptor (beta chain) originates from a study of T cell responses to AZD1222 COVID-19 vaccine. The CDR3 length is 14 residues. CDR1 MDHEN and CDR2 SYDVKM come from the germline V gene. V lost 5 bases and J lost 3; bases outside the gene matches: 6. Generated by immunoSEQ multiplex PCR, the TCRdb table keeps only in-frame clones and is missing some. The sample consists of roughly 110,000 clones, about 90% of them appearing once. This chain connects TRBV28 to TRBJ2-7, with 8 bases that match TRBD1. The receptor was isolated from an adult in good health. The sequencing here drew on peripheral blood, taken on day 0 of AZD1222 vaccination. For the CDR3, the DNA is TGTGCCAGCAGTACGTCAGGGGGCATCTACGAGCAGTACTTC. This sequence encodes CASSTSGGIYEQYF.